The rows below give T cell receptor beta chains drawn from one sample of a study of blood T cell repertoires in COVID-19. Using immunoSEQ multiplex PCR, the repertoire was profiled, and TCRdb retains in-frame clones only, with some absent. The sample consists of about 200,000 clones, 85% of them appearing once. Sequenced sample: PBMCs or T cells enriched from blood (not recorded which). These TCRs come from a man aged 40-49 years who had recovered from COVID-19. CDR3s include the opening cysteine and the closing phenylalanine or tryptophan. The D gene is left open where the match is weak. The listing skips clone size in some rows; elsewhere it reads once, few, many or a size class.

>-|TRBJ2-2|-|TRBV18
CASSPINTGELFF
TGTGCCAGCTCACCCATTAACACCGGGGAGCTGTTTTTT
>-|TRBJ1-2|-|TRBV30
CAWSVLGTPLGYGYTF
TGTGCCTGGAGTGTTCTCGGGACACCCTTGGGCTATGGCTACACCTTC
>-|TRBJ1-4|-|TRBV18
CASSPPMGGQVNEKLFF
TGTGCCAGCTCACCACCGATGGGGGGGCAGGTTAATGAAAAACTGTTTTTT
>few|TRBJ1-1|-|TRBV28
CASSLPSTGGLGEAFF
TGTGCCAGCAGTTTACCCTCAACAGGTGGGCTGGGTGAAGCTTTCTTT
>-|TRBJ1-1|TRBD1|TRBV14
CASSRTGQGAVEAFF
TGTGCCAGCAGCCGTACGGGACAGGGGGCGGTTGAAGCTTTCTTT
>-|TRBJ2-1|-|TRBV19
CASSIALAVAYNEQFF
TGTGCCAGTAGTATAGCGTTAGCGGTAGCCTACAATGAGCAGTTCTTC
>few|TRBJ2-7|TRBD2|TRBV2
CASSELADSYEQYF
TGTGCCAGCAGTGAACTAGCGGATTCCTACGAGCAGTACTTC
>-|TRBJ2-3|-|TRBV2
CASTMAVVSDTQYF
TGTGCCAGCACGATGGCGGTGGTGAGCGATACGCAGTATTTT
>-|TRBJ2-7|TRBD2|TRBV3-1/TRBV3-2
CASSQGTSGRLGEQYF
TGTGCCAGCAGCCAGGGGACTAGCGGGAGACTCGGCGAGCAGTACTTC
>-|TRBJ2-7|TRBD2|TRBV4-3
CASSQDTSGRDEQYF
TGCGCCAGCAGCCAAGATACTAGCGGGAGAGACGAGCAGTACTTC
>-|TRBJ2-3|TRBD2|TRBV4-2
CASSQLLLAGVGQADTQYF
TGTGCCAGCAGCCAACTGTTACTAGCGGGAGTAGGTCAGGCAGATACGCAGTATTTT
>-|TRBJ1-2|-|TRBV30
CAWDPPGSGGGYGYTF
TGTGCCTGGGATCCCCCCGGGAGCGGGGGTGGCTATGGCTACACCTTC
>-|TRBJ1-2|TRBD1|TRBV10-3
CAIRTGASNYGYTF
TGTGCCATCAGAACAGGGGCATCTAACTATGGCTACACCTTC
>-|TRBJ2-7|TRBD1|TRBV5-1
CASSTRQGHYEQYF
TGCGCCAGCAGCACCCGACAGGGTCACTACGAGCAGTACTTC
>-|TRBJ2-2|-|TRBV11-2
CASSPSWGLGTGELFF
TGTGCCAGCAGCCCGTCCTGGGGGCTCGGGACCGGGGAGCTGTTTTTT
>-|TRBJ2-3|-|TRBV2
CASSEGRGTDTQYF
TGTGCCAGCAGTGAAGGCCGGGGGACAGATACGCAGTATTTT
>-|TRBJ2-7|-|TRBV6-5
CASSPQGFYEQYF
TGTGCCAGCAGTCCTCAGGGATTTTACGAGCAGTACTTC
>-|TRBJ2-7|-|TRBV13
CASSSGTTVQYF
TGTGCCAGCAGCTCCGGGACAACCGTTCAGTACTTC